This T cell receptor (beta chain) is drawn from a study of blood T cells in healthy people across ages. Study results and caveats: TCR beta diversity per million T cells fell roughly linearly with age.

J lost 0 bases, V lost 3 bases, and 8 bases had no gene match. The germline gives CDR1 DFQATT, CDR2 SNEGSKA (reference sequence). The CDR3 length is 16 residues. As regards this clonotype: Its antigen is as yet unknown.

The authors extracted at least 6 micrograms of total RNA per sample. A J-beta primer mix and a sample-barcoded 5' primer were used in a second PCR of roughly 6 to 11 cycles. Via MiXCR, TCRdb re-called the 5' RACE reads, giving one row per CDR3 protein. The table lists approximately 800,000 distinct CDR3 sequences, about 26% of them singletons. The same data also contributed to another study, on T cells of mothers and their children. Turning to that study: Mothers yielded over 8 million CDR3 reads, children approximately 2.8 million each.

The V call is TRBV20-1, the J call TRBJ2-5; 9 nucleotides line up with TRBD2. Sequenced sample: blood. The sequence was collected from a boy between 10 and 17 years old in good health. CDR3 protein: CSARGQASGNQETQYF. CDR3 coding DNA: TGCAGTGCTAGGGGGCAGGCTAGCGGGAACCAAGAGACCCAGTACTTC.